The present entry profiles one T cell receptor (beta chain) with its context. Its specific antigen is unknown. Base quality data are lacking; no much larger clone is found one base away. TCRbeta CDR3 regions were amplified from genomic DNA using the immunoSEQ Assay, a bias-controlled multiplex PCR. In the authors' own workflow: Nucleated cell counts per sample were estimated from amplification of reference gene primers within the assay. To quantify the absolute abundance of each unique TCRbeta CDR3 rearrangement, sequence reads were collapsed and filtered. Productive Simpson clonality was computed per sample as the square root of Simpson's diversity index over productive rearrangements. This immuneACCESS table, as held by TCRdb, lists in-frame sequences with V and J called but not all clones. Of the missing ones, under half trace to an unresolved V gene in checked studies; the others have no known cause. The D gene and trimming were derived from the DNA, and the V and J assignments and clone size from that table. The sample contains over 130,000 clones, 76% of them found a single time. Together, the top ten hold approximately 4.5% of the sample.

The collaborating institutions used their own protocols to collect whole blood in K2EDTA tubes. For TCRbeta analysis, collaborators shipped samples in one of three forms: frozen whole blood, isolated PBMCs, or DNA extracted from either of those sample types. This sample is part of a study of blood T cell repertoires in COVID-19 (dated by TCRdb to 2019 to 2021). For the study in its entirety: Collaborator samples came from the United States, Italy and Spain and covered acute and convalescent phases of COVID-19. The prospective study material was composed of cDNA or gDNA derived from T cells, B-cell-depleted T cells, or PBMCs. Subjects who had been exposed to COVID-19, were actively infected with it, or had recovered from it provided the deeply sampled blood TCRbeta repertoires that made up the dataset. The repertoires were released in a freely available public database intended as a resource for research on the immune response to SARS-CoV-2. The samples were drawn from the first 160 participants of the ongoing ImmuneRACE study and from roughly 1,300 subjects provided by 6 global collaborators. A de-identified subject ID, COVID-19 status, age in years and sex were almost always included in the sample metadata. HLA class I and class II types, where available, came from metadata supplied by the sample provider rather than from assay-based typing.

Sequences MNHEY (CDR1) and SMNVEV (CDR2) are obtained from the germline V gene (reference sequence). The CDR3 measures 13 amino acids from cysteine to phenylalanine. Solely the CDR3 DNA is kept, with 39 bases framed from the first base. The germline ends are 18 bases apart after V is trimmed by 6 bases and J by 10 bases. Findings and caveats that apply to the study as a whole: Clinical and demographic metadata were provided uncurated, with the amount varying by source and participant.

The sequencing input was peripheral blood. The receptor chain draws on TRBV27 and TRBJ1-2; a confident D gene designation cannot be given. The clonotype was recovered from a woman aged 80 or over with active or convalescent COVID-19. CDR3 protein: CASRRVPAGDYTF. The sequenced DNA: TGTGCCAGCAGACGGGTCCCAGCCGGGGACTACACCTTC.